Below, one T cell receptor (beta chain) is given with its context. What it binds is not known. The sample belongs to a study of CXCR3-negative and CXCR3-positive naive CD8 T cells. Study-level findings and limits: Naive subsets did not differ in surface CD5, and the authors estimated TCR strength using properties of the TRB CDR3.

UMI-labeled 5' RACE yielded the TRB cDNA libraries. TCRdb reprocessed the 5' RACE reads, with one entry per CDR3 protein and no DNA. In total, the table holds 150,000 or so distinct CDR3 sequences. The CDR3 is 14 residues long. In germline, CDR1 is MNHEY, CDR2 SVGEGT. V gene TRBV6-2 or TRBV6-3 combines with J gene TRBJ2-3; TCRdb's D call of TRBD1 is untestable without DNA. This TCR was sampled from a human donor in good health. Some clones in this sample may be carry-over from other donors' samples. Sequencing input: naive CXCR3- CD8+ T cells from blood. As for subset: CD45RO-CCR7+CD27+CD95- naive CD8+ T cells lacking CXCR3 (TNR3-). CDR3 loop: CASTPGGATDTQYF.